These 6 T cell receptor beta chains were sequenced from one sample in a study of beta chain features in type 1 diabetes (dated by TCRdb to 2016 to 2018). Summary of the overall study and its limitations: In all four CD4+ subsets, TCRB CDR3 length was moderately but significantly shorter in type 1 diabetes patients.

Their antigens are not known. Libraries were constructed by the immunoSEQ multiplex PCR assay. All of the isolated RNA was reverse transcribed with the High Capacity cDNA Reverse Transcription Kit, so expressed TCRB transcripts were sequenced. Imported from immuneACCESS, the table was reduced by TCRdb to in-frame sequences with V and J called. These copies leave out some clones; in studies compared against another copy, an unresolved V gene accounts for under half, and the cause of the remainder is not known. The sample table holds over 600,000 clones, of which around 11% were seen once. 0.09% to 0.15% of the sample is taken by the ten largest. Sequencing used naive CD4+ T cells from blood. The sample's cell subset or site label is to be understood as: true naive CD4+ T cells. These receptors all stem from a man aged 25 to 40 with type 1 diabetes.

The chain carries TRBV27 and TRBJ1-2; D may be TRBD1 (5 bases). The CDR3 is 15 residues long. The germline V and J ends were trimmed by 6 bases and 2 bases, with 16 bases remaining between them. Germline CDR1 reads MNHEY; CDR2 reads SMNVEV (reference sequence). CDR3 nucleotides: TGTGCCAGCAGACTGCAGGGCGGGGGGAACTATGGCTACACCTTC. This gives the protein CASRLQGGGNYGYTF.

CDR3 loop: CAISASGGADTQYF. As DNA, the CDR3 is TGTGCCATCAGTGCTAGCGGAGGGGCAGATACGCAGTATTTT. The chain has TRBV10-3 and TRBJ2-3, with TRBD2 identical over 7 bases. Germline V gene sequence: CDR1 ENHRY, CDR2 SYGVKD. This CDR3 is 14 amino acids long. Unmatched junction bases numbered 5, after V lost 4 bases and J lost 4 bases.

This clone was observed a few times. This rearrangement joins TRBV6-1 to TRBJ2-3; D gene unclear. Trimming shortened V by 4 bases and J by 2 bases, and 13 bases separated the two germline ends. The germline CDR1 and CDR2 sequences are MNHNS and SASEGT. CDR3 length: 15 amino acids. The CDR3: CASSVQNANTDTQYF. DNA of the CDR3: TGTGCCAGCAGTGTGCAGAACGCTAACACAGATACGCAGTATTTT.

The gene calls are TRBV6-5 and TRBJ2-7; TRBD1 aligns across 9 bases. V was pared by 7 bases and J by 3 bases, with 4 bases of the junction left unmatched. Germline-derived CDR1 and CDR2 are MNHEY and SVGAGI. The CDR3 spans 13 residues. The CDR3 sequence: CASTPGQGYEQYF. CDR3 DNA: TGTGCCAGCACCCCGGGACAGGGCTACGAGCAGTACTTC.

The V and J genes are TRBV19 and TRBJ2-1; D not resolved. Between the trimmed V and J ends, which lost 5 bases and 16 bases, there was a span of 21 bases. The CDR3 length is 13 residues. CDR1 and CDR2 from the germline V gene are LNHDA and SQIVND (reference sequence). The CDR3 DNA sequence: TGTGCCAGTAGTGGTGTTCCCGGGTATAGCAGTTTCTTC. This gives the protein CASSGVPGYSSFF.

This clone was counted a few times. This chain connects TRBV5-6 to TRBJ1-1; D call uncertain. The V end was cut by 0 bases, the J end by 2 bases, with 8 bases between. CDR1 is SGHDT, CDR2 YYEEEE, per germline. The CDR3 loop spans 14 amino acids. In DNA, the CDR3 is TGTGCCAGCAGCTTGGGTTCCGTAAACACTGAAGCTTTCTTT. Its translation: CASSLGSVNTEAFF.